The TCR beta chain under discussion was sequenced for a study of control samples from healthy donors and cancer patients. Assay: immunoSEQ multiplex PCR; the TCRdb copy retains only in-frame clones and omits some. Of fewer than 200,000 clones in the sample, 90% to 95% are singletons; the top ten hold roughly 4%. Trimming took off 5 bases at V and 4 bases at J, with 11 bases between the two ends. CDR1 is SGHNT, CDR2 YENEEA, per germline. The CDR3 consists of 14 residues. In its sample, this clone was seen once. The V call is TRBV11-3, the J call TRBJ2-2; D unclear. The material sequenced was blood. This clonotype was obtained from a woman aged 60-75 years in good health. The CDR3, as DNA: TGTGCCAGCAGCCCATTACTTGCCACCGGGGAGCTGTTTTTT. Amino acid sequence: CASSPLLATGELFF.